This is a list of T cell receptor beta chains from one sample in a study of PD-1 blockade in classical Hodgkin lymphoma. TCRdb's copy holds only in-frame clones and misses some; the assay was immunoSEQ multiplex PCR. The sample lists 20,000 to 25,000 clones, about 93% seen once, with about 3.9% in the top ten. Material: peripheral blood mononuclear cells (PBMCs). These receptors all come from a human donor with classical Hodgkin lymphoma. The CDR3 runs from the conserved cysteine through the conserved F or W. Fields, in order: clone size, V gene, J gene, D gene, CDR3 length, CDR3 DNA, CDR3 protein. D genes are given only for firm matches. Part of the rows lack a size; the others show once, few, many or a class for expanded clones.

>-|TRBV29-1|TRBJ2-1|-|13
TGCAGCGTTGATATTAGCCCGAACAATGAGCAGTTCTTC
CSVDISPNNEQFF
>-|TRBV11-2|TRBJ2-3|TRBD2|15
TGTGCCAGCAGCTTAGAGGGCGGGAGTTCAGATACGCAGTATTTT
CASSLEGGSSDTQYF
>once|TRBV9|TRBJ2-3|-|15
TGTGCCAGCAGCGTCGATCACTTAGTGGTAGATACGCAGTATTTT
CASSVDHLVVDTQYF
>-|TRBV9|TRBJ2-1|-|15
TGTGCCAGCAGTTCCGACTGGGTAGTTAGGCATGAGCAGTTCTTC
CASSSDWVVRHEQFF
>-|TRBV2|TRBJ2-2|-|13
TGTGCCAGCAGTCCAGGACACACCGGGGAGCTGTTTTTT
CASSPGHTGELFF
>-|TRBV7-3|TRBJ2-6|-|14
TGTGCCAGCAGCTCCGTCTCTGGGGCCAACGTCCTGACTTTC
CASSSVSGANVLTF
>-|TRBV6-5|TRBJ2-5|-|15
TGTGCCAGCAGTTACAAGACTACCCGGGGGGAGACCCAGTACTTC
CASSYKTTRGETQYF
>-|TRBV30|TRBJ2-4|TRBD2|16
TGTGCCTGGAGTGGACTAGCGGGGGGGAATTTAAACATTCAGTACTTC
CAWSGLAGGNLNIQYF
>-|TRBV18|TRBJ2-2|-|13
TGTGCCAGCTCACCACAGGGGGCCGGGGAGCTGTTTTTT
CASSPQGAGELFF
>once|TRBV4-2|TRBJ1-2|TRBD1|15
TGTGCCAGCAGCCAGCCCAGGGGGCCCAATCATGGCTACACCTTC
CASSQPRGPNHGYTF
>-|TRBV11-2|TRBJ2-7|-|15
TGTGCCAGCAGCTTAAACTCCAGAGGCCCCTACGAGCAGTACTTC
CASSLNSRGPYEQYF
>-|TRBV4-3|TRBJ1-2|-|13
TGCGCCAGCAGCCAAGTGCTCAACTATGGCTACACCTTC
CASSQVLNYGYTF
>few|TRBV25-1|TRBJ2-2|-|14
TGTGCCAGCAGTGTAGACAGTCACACCGGGGAGCTGTTTTTT
CASSVDSHTGELFF
>-|TRBV19|TRBJ1-1|TRBD1|16
TGTGCCAGCAATTTGCTCCCGGGACAGGGTCTTGCTGAAGCTTTCTTT
CASNLLPGQGLAEAFF
>-|TRBV10-3|TRBJ1-1|-|14
TGTGCCATCAGTGAGTCGAGGCCAAACACTGAAGCTTTCTTT
CAISESRPNTEAFF
>-|TRBV11-2|TRBJ1-4|-|16
TGTGCCAGCAGCTTCCGGCTTGGGCAGCATAATGAAAAACTGTTTTTT
CASSFRLGQHNEKLFF
>-|TRBV11-3|TRBJ2-2|-|14
TGTGCCAGCAGCTTGACTAGTACCACCGGGGAGCTGTTTTTT
CASSLTSTTGELFF
>-|TRBV6-6|TRBJ2-5|-|14
TGTGCCAGCAGGGGGACTGGGAATGGAGAGACCCAGTACTTC
CASRGTGNGETQYF
>-|TRBV7-2|TRBJ2-7|TRBD1|13
TGTGCCAGCAGCCAACGGGACAGCTACGAGCAGTACTTC
CASSQRDSYEQYF
>-|TRBV2|TRBJ1-5|-|16
TGTGCCAGCAGTAAGGGACCGTCCTATAGCAATCAGCCCCAGCATTTT
CASSKGPSYSNQPQHF
>-|TRBV4-2|TRBJ2-7|-|12
TGTGCCAGCAGCCAAGTCCCCTACGAGCAGTACTTC
CASSQVPYEQYF
>-|TRBV27|TRBJ1-6|-|12
TGTGCCAGCAGCGACTACCTATCACCCCTCCACTTT
CASSDYLSPLHF
>-|TRBV27|TRBJ1-2|-|13
TGTGCCAGCAGTTTGGCGGGACCTAAAGGCTACACCTTC
CASSLAGPKGYTF
>-|TRBV29-1|TRBJ1-1|TRBD1|12
TGCAGCGTTGACAGGGGGGGCACTGAAGCTTTCTTT
CSVDRGGTEAFF
>-|TRBV2|TRBJ2-2|TRBD2|14
TGTGCCAGCAGACTAGCGGCGAACACCGGGGAGCTGTTTTTT
CASRLAANTGELFF
>-|TRBV6-1|TRBJ2-5|TRBD1|16
TGTGCCAGCAGTGAACGTCAGGGGGCAGGGGAAGAGACCCAGTACTTC
CASSERQGAGEETQYF
>-|TRBV12-5|TRBJ1-2|-|15
TGTGCTAGTGGTTTGGTCAGCTGGGAGGGCTACGGCTACACCTTC
CASGLVSWEGYGYTF
>-|TRBV7-8|TRBJ2-5|TRBD2|15
TGTGCCAGCAGCATGCGACTAGCGGATCGGGAGACCCAGTACTTC
CASSMRLADRETQYF
>-|TRBV29-1|TRBJ2-7|TRBD2|13
TGCAGCGTTAGTCTAGCGGGGGGCTACGAGCAGTACTTC
CSVSLAGGYEQYF
>-|TRBV7-8|TRBJ1-5|-|16
TGTGCCAGCAGCTTATCGGGCTCAGGAAGCAATCAGCCCCAGCATTTT
CASSLSGSGSNQPQHF
>-|TRBV29-1|TRBJ2-7|TRBD1|15
TGCAGCGTTGAAGAAGGCCCGGGACAGGGGCTCGAGCAGTACTTC
CSVEEGPGQGLEQYF
>-|TRBV5-1|TRBJ1-1|TRBD1|16
TGCGCCAGGACCCCGGGCCAGGGACAGGGGGCAACTGAAGCTTTCTTT
CARTPGQGQGATEAFF
>-|TRBV7-2|TRBJ2-3|-|15
TGTGCCAGCAGCTTAAAGGGTTACAGGGTGGATACGCAGTATTTT
CASSLKGYRVDTQYF
>few|TRBV6-1|TRBJ2-1|TRBD2|15
TGTGCCAGCAGTTTGCGGGAGACTCGGGAGGATGAGCAGTTCTTC
CASSLRETREDEQFF
>-|TRBV7-7|TRBJ2-3|-|14
TGTGCCAGCAGCTTAAGCCGCAGCACAGATACGCAGTATTTT
CASSLSRSTDTQYF
>-|TRBV10-1|TRBJ1-4|-|13
TGCGCCAGCAGATCCGGGCCAGACGAAAAACTGTTTTTT
CASRSGPDEKLFF
>-|TRBV30|TRBJ2-7|TRBD2|12
TGTGCCTGGGCGGGGGGCATCTACGAGCAGTACTTC
CAWAGGIYEQYF
>-|TRBV27|TRBJ1-1|-|16
TGTGCCAGCATCGAAAATCAGGGTTTTTTGGGCACTGAAGCTTTCTTT
CASIENQGFLGTEAFF
>-|TRBV2|TRBJ2-5|TRBD1|13
TGTGCCAGCATTGGACAGGGGGCTGGGACCCAGTACTTC
CASIGQGAGTQYF
>-|TRBV7-3|TRBJ2-3|-|16
TGTGCCAGCAGCTTAAGGCGGGGGCAGGGGACAGATACGCAGTATTTT
CASSLRRGQGTDTQYF
>once|TRBV10-3|TRBJ2-1|-|11
TGTGCCATCAGTGTTGGGGATGAGCAGTTCTTC
CAISVGDEQFF
>-|TRBV11-2|TRBJ2-7|-|14
TGTGCCAGCAGCTTCGCACCGAGCAGTTACGAGCAGTACTTC
CASSFAPSSYEQYF
>-|TRBV19|TRBJ1-2|-|15
TGTGCCAGTAGTAGAACCCCGACCCTAAGCTATGGCTACACCTTC
CASSRTPTLSYGYTF
>-|TRBV30|TRBJ1-1|-|10
TGTGCCTGGAGTCCCAGGGAAGCTTTCTTT
CAWSPREAFF
>-|TRBV30|TRBJ2-3|-|15
TGTGCCTGGAGGGAGGGCGCCCGTAGCACAGATACGCAGTATTTT
CAWREGARSTDTQYF
>-|TRBV28|TRBJ1-2|-|14
TGTGCCAGCAGTTCTACAGGAGCTAACTATGGCTACACCTTC
CASSSTGANYGYTF
>-|TRBV30|TRBJ2-1|TRBD2|16
TGTGCCTGGAATGGCGGGGGGGCCGGGTCCTACAATGAGCAGTTCTTC
CAWNGGGAGSYNEQFF
>-|TRBV10-3|TRBJ1-2|TRBD1|13
TGTGCCGTCCGTGGGAGGACAGGGGATGGCTACACCTTC
CAVRGRTGDGYTF
>-|TRBV7-8|TRBJ2-1|-|15
TGTGCCAGCAGCTTAGTGGAGTGGACTAACAATGAGCAGTTCTTC
CASSLVEWTNNEQFF
>-|TRBV2|TRBJ2-7|-|12
TGTGCCAGCAGTGGTAGACCCTACGAGCAGTACTTC
CASSGRPYEQYF
>-|TRBV4-3|TRBJ2-6|TRBD1|17
TGCGCCAGCAGCCATTCCGGGGACAGGGCTGGGGCCAACGTCCTGACTTTC
CASSHSGDRAGANVLTF
>-|TRBV6-1|TRBJ2-2|TRBD2|17
TGTGCCAGCAGTGTGGGTGCGGGAGGGCCTTACGCCGGGGAGCTGTTTTTT
CASSVGAGGPYAGELFF
>-|TRBV11-2|TRBJ1-1|-|14
TGTGCCAGCAGCTCACTGGGGGGGGGAATCGAAGCTTTCTTT
CASSSLGGGIEAFF
>-|TRBV11-3|TRBJ2-1|-|16
TGTGCCAGCAGCTCCCAACTAGCCCGCACCTACAATGAGCAGTTCTTC
CASSSQLARTYNEQFF
>-|TRBV19|TRBJ1-1|TRBD1|15
TGTGCCAGTAGTGCGACAGGGGGCCGAAACACTGAAGCTTTCTTT
CASSATGGRNTEAFF
>-|TRBV28|TRBJ1-5|-|13
TGTGCCAGCAGTTTGTTGGGCAGCCAGCCCCAGCATTTT
CASSLLGSQPQHF
>-|TRBV5-1|TRBJ2-1|TRBD1|15
TGCGCCAGCAGCCGATCAGGGGGCTCCTACAATGAGCAGTTCTTC
CASSRSGGSYNEQFF